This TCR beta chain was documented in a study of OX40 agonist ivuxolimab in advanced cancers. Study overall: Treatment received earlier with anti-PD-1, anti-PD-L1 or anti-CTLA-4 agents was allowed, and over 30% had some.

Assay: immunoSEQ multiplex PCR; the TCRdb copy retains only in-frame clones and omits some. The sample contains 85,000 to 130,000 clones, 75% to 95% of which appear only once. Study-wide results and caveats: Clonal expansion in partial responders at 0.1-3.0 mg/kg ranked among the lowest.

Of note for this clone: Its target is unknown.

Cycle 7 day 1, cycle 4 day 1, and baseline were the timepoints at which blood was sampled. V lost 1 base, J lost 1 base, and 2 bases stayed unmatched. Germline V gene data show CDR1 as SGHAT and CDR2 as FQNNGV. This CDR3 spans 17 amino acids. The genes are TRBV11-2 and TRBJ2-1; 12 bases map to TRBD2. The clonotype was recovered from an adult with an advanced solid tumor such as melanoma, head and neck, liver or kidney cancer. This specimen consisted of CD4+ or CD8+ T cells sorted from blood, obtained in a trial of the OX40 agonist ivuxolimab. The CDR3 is CASSLVLAGGSYNEQFF. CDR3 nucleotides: TGTGCCAGCAGCTTAGTACTAGCGGGGGGTTCCTACAATGAGCAGTTCTTC.